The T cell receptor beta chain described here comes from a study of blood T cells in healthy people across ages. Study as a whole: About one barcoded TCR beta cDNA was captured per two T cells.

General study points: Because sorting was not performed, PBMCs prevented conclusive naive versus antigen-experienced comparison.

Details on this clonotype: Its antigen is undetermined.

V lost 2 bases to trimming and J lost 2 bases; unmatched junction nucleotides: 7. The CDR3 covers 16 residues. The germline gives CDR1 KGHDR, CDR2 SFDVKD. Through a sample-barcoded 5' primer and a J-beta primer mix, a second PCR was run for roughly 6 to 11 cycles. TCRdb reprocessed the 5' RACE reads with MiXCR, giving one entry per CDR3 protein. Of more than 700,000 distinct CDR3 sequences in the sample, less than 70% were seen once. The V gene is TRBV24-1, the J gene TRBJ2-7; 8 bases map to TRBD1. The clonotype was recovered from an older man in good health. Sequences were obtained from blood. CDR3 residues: CATSDYPDRDPYEQYF. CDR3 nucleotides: TGTGCCACCAGTGATTACCCGGACAGGGACCCCTACGAGCAGTACTTC.